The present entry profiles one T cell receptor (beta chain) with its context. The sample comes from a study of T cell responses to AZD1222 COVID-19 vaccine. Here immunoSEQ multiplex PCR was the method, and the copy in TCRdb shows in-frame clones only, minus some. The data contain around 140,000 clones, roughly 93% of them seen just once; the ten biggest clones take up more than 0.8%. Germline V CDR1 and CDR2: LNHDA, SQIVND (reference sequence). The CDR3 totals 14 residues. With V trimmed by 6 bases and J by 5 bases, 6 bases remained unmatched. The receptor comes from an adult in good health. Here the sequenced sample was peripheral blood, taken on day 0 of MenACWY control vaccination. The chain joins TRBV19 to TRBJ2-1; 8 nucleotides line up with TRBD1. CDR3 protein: CASSRDRPNNEQFF. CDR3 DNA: TGTGCCAGTAGCAGGGACAGGCCGAACAATGAGCAGTTCTTC.